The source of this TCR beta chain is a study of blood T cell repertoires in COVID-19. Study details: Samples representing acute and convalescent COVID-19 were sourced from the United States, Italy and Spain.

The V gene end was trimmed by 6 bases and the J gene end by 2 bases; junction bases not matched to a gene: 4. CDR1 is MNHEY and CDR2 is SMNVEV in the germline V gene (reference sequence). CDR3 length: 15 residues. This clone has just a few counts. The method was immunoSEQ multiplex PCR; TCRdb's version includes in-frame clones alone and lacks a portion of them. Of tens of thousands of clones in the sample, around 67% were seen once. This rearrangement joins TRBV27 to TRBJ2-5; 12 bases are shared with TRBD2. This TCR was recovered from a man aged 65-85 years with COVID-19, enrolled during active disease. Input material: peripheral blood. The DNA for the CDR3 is TGTGCCAGCAGCCGGACTAGCGGGATACAAGAGACCCAGTACTTC. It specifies CASSRTSGIQETQYF.